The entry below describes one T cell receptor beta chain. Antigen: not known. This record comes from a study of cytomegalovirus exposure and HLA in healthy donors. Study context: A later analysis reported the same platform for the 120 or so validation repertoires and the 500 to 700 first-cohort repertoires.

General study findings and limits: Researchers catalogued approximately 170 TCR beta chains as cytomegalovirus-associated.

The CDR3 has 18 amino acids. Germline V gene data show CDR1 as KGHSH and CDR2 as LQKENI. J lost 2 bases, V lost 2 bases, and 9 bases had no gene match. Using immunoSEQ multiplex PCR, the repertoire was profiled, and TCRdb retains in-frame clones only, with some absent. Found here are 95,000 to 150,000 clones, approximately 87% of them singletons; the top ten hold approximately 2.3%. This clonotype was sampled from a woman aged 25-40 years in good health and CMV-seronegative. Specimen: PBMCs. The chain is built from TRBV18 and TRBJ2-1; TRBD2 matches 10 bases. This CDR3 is CASSPSGLLAGPYNEQFF. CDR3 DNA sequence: TGTGCCAGCTCACCATCGGGTTTACTAGCGGGGCCCTACAATGAGCAGTTCTTC.